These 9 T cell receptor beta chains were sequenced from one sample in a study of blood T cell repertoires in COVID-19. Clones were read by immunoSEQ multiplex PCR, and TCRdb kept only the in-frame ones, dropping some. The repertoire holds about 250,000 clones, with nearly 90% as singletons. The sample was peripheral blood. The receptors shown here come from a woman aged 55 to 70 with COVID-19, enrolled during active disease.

CDR3 sequence: CASSPGGVVNTIYF. The DNA of the CDR3 is TGTGCCAGCAGCCCAGGAGGGGTGGTAAACACCATATATTTT. The rearrangement uses TRBV3-1 (or the pseudogene TRBV3-2) and TRBJ1-3; D is possibly TRBD1 (5 bases). The V gene lost 4 bases and the J gene lost 6 bases, with 13 bases spanning the gap. The CDR3 sequence is 14 residues long. Germline V CDR1 and CDR2: LGHDT, YNNKEL (reference sequence).

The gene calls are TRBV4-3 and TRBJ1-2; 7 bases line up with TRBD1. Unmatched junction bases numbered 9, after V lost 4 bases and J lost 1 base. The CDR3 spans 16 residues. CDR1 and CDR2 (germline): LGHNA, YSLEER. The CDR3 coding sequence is TGCGCCAGCAGCCGAGTACAGGGGACGCTTAACTATGGCTACACCTTC. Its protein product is CASSRVQGTLNYGYTF.

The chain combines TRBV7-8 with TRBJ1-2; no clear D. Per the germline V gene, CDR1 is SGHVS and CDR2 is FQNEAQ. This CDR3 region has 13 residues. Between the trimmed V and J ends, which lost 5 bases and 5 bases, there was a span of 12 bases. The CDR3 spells CASSEYEQYGYTF. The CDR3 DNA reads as TGTGCCAGCAGCGAATACGAACAGTATGGCTACACCTTC.

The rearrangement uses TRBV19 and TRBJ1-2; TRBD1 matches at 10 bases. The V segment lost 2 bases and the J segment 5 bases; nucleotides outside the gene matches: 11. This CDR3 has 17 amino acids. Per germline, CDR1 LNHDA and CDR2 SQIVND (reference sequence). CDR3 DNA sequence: TGTGCCAGTAGTATACCCCCCCGACAGGGGGCGAGGTATGGCTACACCTTC. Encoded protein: CASSIPPRQGARYGYTF.

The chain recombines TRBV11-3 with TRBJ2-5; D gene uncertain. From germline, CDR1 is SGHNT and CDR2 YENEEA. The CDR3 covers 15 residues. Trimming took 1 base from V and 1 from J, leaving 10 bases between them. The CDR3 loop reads CASSLGNRFQETQYF. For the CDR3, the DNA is TGTGCCAGCAGCTTAGGGAACAGATTCCAAGAGACCCAGTACTTC. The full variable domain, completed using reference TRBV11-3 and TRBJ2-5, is EAGVVQSPRYKIIEKKQPVAFWCNPISGHNTLYWYLQNLGQGPELLIRYENEEAVDDSQLPKDRFSAERLKGVDSTLKIQPAELGDSAVYLCASSLGNRFQETQYFGPGTRLLVL.

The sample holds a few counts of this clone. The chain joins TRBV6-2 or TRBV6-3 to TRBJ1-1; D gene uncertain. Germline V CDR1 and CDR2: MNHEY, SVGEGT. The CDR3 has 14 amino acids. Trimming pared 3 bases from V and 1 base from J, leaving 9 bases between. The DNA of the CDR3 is TGTGCCAGCAGTTATCACGAGGGGAACACTGAAGCTTTCTTT. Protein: CASSYHEGNTEAFF.

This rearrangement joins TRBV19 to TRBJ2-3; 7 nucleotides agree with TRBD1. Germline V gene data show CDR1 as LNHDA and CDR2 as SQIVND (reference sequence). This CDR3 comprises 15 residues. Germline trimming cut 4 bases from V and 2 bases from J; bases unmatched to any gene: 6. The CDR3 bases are TGTGCCAGTAGTACAACGACAGGGACCACAGATACGCAGTATTTT. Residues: CASSTTTGTTDTQYF.

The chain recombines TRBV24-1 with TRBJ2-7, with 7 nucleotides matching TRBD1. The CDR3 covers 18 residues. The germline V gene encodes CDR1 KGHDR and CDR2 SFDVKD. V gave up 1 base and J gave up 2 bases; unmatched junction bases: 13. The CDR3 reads CATSDFTPTRQGPYEQYF. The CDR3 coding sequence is TGTGCCACCAGTGATTTCACCCCGACCCGACAGGGCCCCTACGAGCAGTACTTC.

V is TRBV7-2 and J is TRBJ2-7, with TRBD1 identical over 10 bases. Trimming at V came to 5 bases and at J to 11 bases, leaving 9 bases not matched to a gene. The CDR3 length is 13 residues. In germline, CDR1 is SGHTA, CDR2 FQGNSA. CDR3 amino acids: CASSPGGQGRKYF. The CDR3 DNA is TGTGCCAGCAGCCCAGGGGGACAGGGGAGGAAGTACTTC.